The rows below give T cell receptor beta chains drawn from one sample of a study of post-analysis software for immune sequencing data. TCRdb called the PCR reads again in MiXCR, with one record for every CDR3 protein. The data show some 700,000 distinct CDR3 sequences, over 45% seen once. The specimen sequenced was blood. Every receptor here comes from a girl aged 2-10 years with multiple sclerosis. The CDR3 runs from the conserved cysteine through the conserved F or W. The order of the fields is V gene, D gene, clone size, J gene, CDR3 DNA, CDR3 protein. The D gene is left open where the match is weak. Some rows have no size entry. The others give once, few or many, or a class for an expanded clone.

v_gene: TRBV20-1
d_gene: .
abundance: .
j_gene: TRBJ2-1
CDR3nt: TGCAGTGCTAGAGATAAGGGGGTAGCGTCCTACAATGAGCAGTTCTTC
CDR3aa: CSARDKGVASYNEQFF

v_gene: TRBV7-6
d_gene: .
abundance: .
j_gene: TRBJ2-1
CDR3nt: TGTGCCAGCAGCTTAGGTCATGCGTACAATGAGCAGTTCTTC
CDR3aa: CASSLGHAYNEQFF

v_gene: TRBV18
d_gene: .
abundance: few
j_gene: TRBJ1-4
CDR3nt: TGTGCCAGCTCACCAGTTACAGGGTCTTCAAAACTGTTTTTT
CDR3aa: CASSPVTGSSKLFF

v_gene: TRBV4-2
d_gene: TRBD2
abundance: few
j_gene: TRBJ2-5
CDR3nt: TGTGCCAGCAGCCAAGAGGCCCTAGCGGGGGGGCCAGCGGAGACCCAGTACTTC
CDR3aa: CASSQEALAGGPAETQYF

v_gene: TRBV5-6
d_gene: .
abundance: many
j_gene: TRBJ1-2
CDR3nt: TGTGCCAGCAGCCCCGGACGTAGCTATGGCTACACCTTC
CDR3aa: CASSPGRSYGYTF

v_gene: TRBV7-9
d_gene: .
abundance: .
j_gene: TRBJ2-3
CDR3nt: TGTGCCAGCAGATCCATCTTGGGGGGCTTGGATACGCAGTATTTT
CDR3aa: CASRSILGGLDTQYF

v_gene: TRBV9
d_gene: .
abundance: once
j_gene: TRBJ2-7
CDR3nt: TGTGCCAGCAGCGTAGGACATACCAACTACGAGCAGTACTTC
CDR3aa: CASSVGHTNYEQYF

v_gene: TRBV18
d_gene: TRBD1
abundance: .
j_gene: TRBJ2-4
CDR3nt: TGTGCCAGCTCACCGGCAGGGGGTGGTGAAAACATTCAGTACTTC
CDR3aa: CASSPAGGGENIQYF

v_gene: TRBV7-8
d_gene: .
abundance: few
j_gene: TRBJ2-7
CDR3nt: TGTGCCAGCAGCCCCGCACGGGACGAGCAGTACTTC
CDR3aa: CASSPARDEQYF

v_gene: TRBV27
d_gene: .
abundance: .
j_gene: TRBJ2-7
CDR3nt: TGTGCCAGCAGTTTGTCCCAACTAGGCCTCTCCTACGAGCAGTACTTC
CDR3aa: CASSLSQLGLSYEQYF

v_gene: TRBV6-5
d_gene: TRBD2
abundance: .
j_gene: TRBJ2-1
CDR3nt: TGTGCCAGCAGTTACGGACTAGCGGGGGGCCAAAATGAGCAGTTCTTC
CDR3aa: CASSYGLAGGQNEQFF

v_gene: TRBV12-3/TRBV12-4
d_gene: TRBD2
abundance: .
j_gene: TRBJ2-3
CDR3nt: TGTGCCAGCACCCCAGGCGGGGGGCGAGATACGCAGTATTTT
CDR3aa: CASTPGGGRDTQYF

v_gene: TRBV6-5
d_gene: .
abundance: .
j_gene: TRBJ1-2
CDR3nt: TGTGCCAGCAGCGGGAGTTATGGCTACACCTTC
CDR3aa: CASSGSYGYTF

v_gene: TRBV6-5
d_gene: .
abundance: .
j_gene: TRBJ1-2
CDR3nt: TGTGCCAGCAGTTACTCAGGGGCGGTCTATGGCTACACCTTC
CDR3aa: CASSYSGAVYGYTF

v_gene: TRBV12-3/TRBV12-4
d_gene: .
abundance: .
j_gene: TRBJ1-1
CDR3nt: TGTGCCAGCAGCGGGAACTTTGAAGCTTTCTTT
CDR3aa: CASSGNFEAFF

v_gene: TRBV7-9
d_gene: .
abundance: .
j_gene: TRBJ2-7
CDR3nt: TGTGCCAGCAGCTTAGGGCGTGGGTACGGGGAGCAGTACTTC
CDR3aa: CASSLGRGYGEQYF

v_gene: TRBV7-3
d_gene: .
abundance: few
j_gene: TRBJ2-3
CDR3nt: TGTGCCAGCAGCATACTTGGCACAGATACGCAGTATTTT
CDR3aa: CASSILGTDTQYF

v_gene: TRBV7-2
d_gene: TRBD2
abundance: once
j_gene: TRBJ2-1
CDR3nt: TGTGCCAGCAGCTCACCGGGGACTAGCGGTATGAAAAAATACAATGAGCAGTTCTTC
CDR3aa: CASSSPGTSGMKKYNEQFF

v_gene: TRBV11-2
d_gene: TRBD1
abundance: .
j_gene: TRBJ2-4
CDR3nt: TGTGCCAGCAGATCCACTCCGGGACAGGGATCCATTCAGTACTTC
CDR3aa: CASRSTPGQGSIQYF

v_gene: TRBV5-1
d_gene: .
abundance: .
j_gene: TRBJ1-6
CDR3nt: TGCGCCAGCAGCTTGTTCAGGGAGAATTCACCCCTCCACTTT
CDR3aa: CASSLFRENSPLHF

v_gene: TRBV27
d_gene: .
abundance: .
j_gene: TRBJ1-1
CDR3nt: TGTGCCAGCAGACTCCGGGCGGAATTGAACACTGAAGCTTTCTTT
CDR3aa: CASRLRAELNTEAFF

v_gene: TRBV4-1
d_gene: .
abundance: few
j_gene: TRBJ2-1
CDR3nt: TGCGCCAGCAGCCAAGACCGGGCGGGGAATAACAATGAGCAGTTCTTC
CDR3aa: CASSQDRAGNNNEQFF

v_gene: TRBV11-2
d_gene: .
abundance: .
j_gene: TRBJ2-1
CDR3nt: TGTGCCAGCAGCTTAGTTGATCGGGCCAACAATGAGCAGTTCTTC
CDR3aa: CASSLVDRANNEQFF

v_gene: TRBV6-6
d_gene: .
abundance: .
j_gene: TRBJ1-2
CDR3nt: TGTGCCAGCAGTTCCGGGATCGCCGCAGGCTACACCTTC
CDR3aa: CASSSGIAAGYTF

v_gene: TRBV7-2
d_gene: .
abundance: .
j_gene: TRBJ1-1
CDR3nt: TGTGCCAGCAGCTTATTAGGGACCACTGAAGCTTTCTTT
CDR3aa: CASSLLGTTEAFF

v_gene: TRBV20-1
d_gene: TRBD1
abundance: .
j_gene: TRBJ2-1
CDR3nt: TGCAGTGCTAGAGAAACCGGGGACAGGGGTGGTGAGCAGTTCTTC
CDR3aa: CSARETGDRGGEQFF

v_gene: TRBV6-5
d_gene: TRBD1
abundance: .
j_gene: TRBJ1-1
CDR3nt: TGTGCCAGCAGTTACTCGAGGGCAGGGGGCTGGGGTGAAGCTTTCTTT
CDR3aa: CASSYSRAGGWGEAFF

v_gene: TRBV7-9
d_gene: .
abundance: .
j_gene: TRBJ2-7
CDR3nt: TGTGCCAGCAGCTTAGACGATAGGGGGGAGCAGTACTTC
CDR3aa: CASSLDDRGEQYF

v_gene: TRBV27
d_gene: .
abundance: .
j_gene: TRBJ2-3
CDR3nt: TGTGCCAGCAGTCCACGATTGACAAGTCTTGACACAGATACGCAGTATTTT
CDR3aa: CASSPRLTSLDTDTQYF

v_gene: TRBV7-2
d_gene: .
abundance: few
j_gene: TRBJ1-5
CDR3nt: TGTGCCAGCAGCTCAGCGGGAAGGGGACAGCCCCAGCATTTT
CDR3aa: CASSSAGRGQPQHF

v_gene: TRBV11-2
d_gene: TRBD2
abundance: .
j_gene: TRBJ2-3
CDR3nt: TGTGCCAGCAGGGCCCTAGCGGGGGGCCTCACAGATACGCAGTATTTT
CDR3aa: CASRALAGGLTDTQYF

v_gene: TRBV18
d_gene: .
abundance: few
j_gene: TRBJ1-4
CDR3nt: TGTGCCAGCTCACCCACAGGGCTTGGCGAAAAACTGTTTTTT
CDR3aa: CASSPTGLGEKLFF

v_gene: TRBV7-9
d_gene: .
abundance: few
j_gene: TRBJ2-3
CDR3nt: TGTGCCAGCAGCTTAGGCGGATCCAGTGGTACGCAGTATTTT
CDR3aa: CASSLGGSSGTQYF

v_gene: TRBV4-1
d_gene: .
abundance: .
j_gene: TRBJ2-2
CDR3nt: TGCGCCAGCAGCCAAGACCCCCCCGGCGGGACCGATTATGCCGGGGAGCTGTTTTTT
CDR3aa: CASSQDPPGGTDYAGELFF

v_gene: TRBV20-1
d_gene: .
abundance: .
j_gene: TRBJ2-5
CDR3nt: TGCAGTGCTTCAGCGCGGACCTCCGCAGAGACCCAGTACTTC
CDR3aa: CSASARTSAETQYF

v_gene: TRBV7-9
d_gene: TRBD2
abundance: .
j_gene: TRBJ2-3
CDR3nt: TGTGCCAGCAGCTTAAGCCCAGCGGGAGACACAGATACGCAGTATTTT
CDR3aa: CASSLSPAGDTDTQYF

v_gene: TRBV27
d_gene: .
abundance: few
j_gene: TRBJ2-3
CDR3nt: TGTGCCAGCAGTTTAAGCAGGTCAGGAACGCAGTATTTT
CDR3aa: CASSLSRSGTQYF

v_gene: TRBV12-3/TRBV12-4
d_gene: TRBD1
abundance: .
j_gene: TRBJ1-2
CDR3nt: TGTGCCAGCCGACGCAGACAGGGACAAAGGGGCTACACCTTC
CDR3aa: CASRRRQGQRGYTF

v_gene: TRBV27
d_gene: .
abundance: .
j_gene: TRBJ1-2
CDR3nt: TGTGCCAGCGGTTTAGGAGGGGGCTATGGCTACACCTTC
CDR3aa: CASGLGGGYGYTF

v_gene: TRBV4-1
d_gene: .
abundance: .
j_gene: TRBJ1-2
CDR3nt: TGCGCCAGCAGCCCTACAGGGTCCGGGTATGGCTACACCTTC
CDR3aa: CASSPTGSGYGYTF

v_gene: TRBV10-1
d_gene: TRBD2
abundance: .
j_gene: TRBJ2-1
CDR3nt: TGCGCCAGCAGTGAACAGCTAGCGGGAAACAATGAGCAGTTCTTC
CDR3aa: CASSEQLAGNNEQFF

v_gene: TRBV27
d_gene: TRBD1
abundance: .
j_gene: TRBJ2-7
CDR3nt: TGTGCCAGCAGTATTCACCCGGGACAGGGGGCATTTGAGCAGTACTTC
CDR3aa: CASSIHPGQGAFEQYF